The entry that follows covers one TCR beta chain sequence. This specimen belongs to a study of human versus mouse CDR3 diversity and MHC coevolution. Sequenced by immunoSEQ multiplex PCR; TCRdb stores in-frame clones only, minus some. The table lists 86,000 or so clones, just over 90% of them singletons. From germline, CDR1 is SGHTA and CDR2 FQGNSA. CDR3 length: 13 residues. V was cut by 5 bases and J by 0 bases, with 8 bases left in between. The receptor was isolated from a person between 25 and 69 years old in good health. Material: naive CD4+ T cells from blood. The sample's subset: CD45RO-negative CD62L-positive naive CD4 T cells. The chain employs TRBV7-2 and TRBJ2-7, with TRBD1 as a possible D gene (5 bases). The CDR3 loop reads CASSGAVSYEQYF. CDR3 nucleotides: TGTGCCAGCAGCGGGGCAGTCTCCTACGAGCAGTACTTC. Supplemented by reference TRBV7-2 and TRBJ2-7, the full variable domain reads GAGVSQSPSNKVTEKGKDVELRCDPISGHTALYWYRQSLGQGLEFLIYFQGNSAPDKSGLPSDRFSAERTGGSVSTLTIQRTQQEDSAVYLCASSGAVSYEQYFGPGTRLTVT.